The following is a T cell receptor beta chain sequence with its context. The target antigen is unknown. The PCR ran on 60 Vbeta and 13 Jbeta primers. Method: immunoSEQ multiplex PCR; TCRdb's copy keeps in-frame clones and lacks some. The table lists roughly 200,000 clones, about 69% of them singletons. The sample is drawn from a study of cytomegalovirus exposure and HLA in healthy donors. Findings and limits, study-wide: An assumption of roughly uniform sequencing depth across donors underlay the presence/absence analyses. V- and J-gene trimming of TCR beta was linked (in a later analysis) to a missense DCLRE1C variant.

This CDR3 is built from 14 residues. V gave up 3 bases and J gave up 8 bases; unmatched junction bases: 7. CDR1 SGHAT and CDR2 FQNNGV come from the germline V gene. Sample: PBMCs. The V gene is TRBV11-2, the J gene TRBJ2-1, with 7 bases identical to TRBD1. The sequence was obtained from a male donor in good health and CMV-seronegative. The CDR3 DNA sequence: TGTGCCAGCAGCTTGGTCCGAGGGGGCCATGAGCAGTTCTTC. Its protein product is CASSLVRGGHEQFF.